These 7 T cell receptor beta chains were all obtained from the same sample, sequenced in a study of cytomegalovirus exposure and HLA in healthy donors. The PCR made use of 60 Vbeta and 13 Jbeta primers. Only in-frame clones appear in the TCRdb table, and some are missing; sequencing was by immunoSEQ multiplex PCR. The sample contains approximately 190,000 clones, approximately 80% of which appear only once. The specimen sequenced was PBMCs. Receptors were obtained from a woman aged 25-40 years in good health and CMV-seropositive.

A single count supports this clone. The chain couples TRBV9 to TRBJ2-1; TRBD2 might be the D (6 bases). CDR1 and CDR2 (germline): SGDLS, YYNGEE. The V end was cut by 6 bases, the J end by 0 bases, with 10 bases between. The CDR3 is made up of 14 amino acids. CDR3 in amino acids: CASTGVHSYNEQFF. The CDR3 DNA follows: TGTGCCAGCACGGGAGTCCACTCCTACAATGAGCAGTTCTTC.

This clone came up once. The rearrangement joins TRBV5-1 to TRBJ2-3, with D tentatively TRBD2 (6 bases). V was trimmed by 4 bases and J by 2 bases, leaving 11 bases between them. The CDR3 loop spans 14 amino acids. Germline assignment: CDR1 SGHRS and CDR2 YFSETQ. CDR3 nucleotides: TGCGCCAGCAGCCCAGGAGGGTCCACAGATACGCAGTATTTT. Translated, it gives CASSPGGSTDTQYF.

J is TRBJ2-1 and V is TRBV9; TRBD2 is a possible D gene (5 bases). This CDR3 region has 15 residues. Germline CDR1 SGDLS, CDR2 YYNGEE. V gave up 4 bases and J gave up 4 bases, with 15 bases separating them. CDR3 coding DNA: TGTGCCAGCAGCCACCGATCCGGGGAATACAATGAGCAGTTCTTC. It specifies CASSHRSGEYNEQFF.

V usage is TRBV7-8 and J usage is TRBJ1-5; D not certain. V shed 1 base and J shed 6 bases, with 16 bases lying between them. The CDR3 consists of 16 residues. Looked up from germline, CDR1 is SGHVS and CDR2 is FQNEAQ. In DNA form, the CDR3 reads TGTGCCAGCAGCTTAGAGTTGCGGGGTGGTGGTCAGCCCCAGCATTTT. Translated, it gives CASSLELRGGGQPQHF.

V is TRBV13 and J is TRBJ2-1; 11 bases are shared with TRBD2. CDR1 PRHDT and CDR2 FYEKMQ come from the germline V gene (reference sequence). V lost 3 bases and J lost 8; bases outside the gene matches: 3. There are 14 residues in the CDR3. As DNA, the CDR3 is TGTGCCAGCAGCTTCGGGACTAGCGGCCATGAGCAGTTCTTC. Its translation is CASSFGTSGHEQFF. Together with reference TRBV13 and TRBJ2-1, the CDR3 gives the full variable domain: AAGVIQSPRHLIKEKRETATLKCYPIPRHDTVYWYQQGPGQDPQFLISFYEKMQSDKGSIPDRFSAQQFSDYHSELNMSSLELGDSALYFCASSFGTSGHEQFFGPGTRLTVL.

In its sample, this clone was seen a few times. The chain carries TRBV15 and TRBJ2-1, with TRBD1 matching over 7 bases. V was pared by 0 bases and J by 3 bases, with 5 bases of the junction left unmatched. The CDR3 covers 16 residues. The germline gives CDR1 LNHNV, CDR2 YYDKDF (reference sequence). Written as DNA, the CDR3 is TGTGCCACCAGCAGAGAAAAGGGGGCCGGCTACAATGAGCAGTTCTTC. The encoded protein is CATSREKGAGYNEQFF.

The V call is TRBV7-6, the J call TRBJ1-1; 10 positions agree with TRBD1. Trimming cost V 6 bases and J 11 bases; bases outside gene matches: 12. CDR1 and CDR2 from the germline V gene are SGHVS and FNYEAQ. The CDR3 length is 14 residues. CDR3: CASRSSPGQGRAFF. The DNA for the CDR3 is TGTGCCAGCAGATCGTCACCGGGACAGGGGCGCGCTTTCTTT. Complete variable domain (other parts from reference TRBV7-6 and TRBJ1-1): GAGVSQSPRYKVTKRGQDVALRCDPISGHVSLYWYRQALGQGPEFLTYFNYEAQQDKSGLPNDRFSAERPEGSISTLTIQRTEQRDSAMYRCASRSSPGQGRAFFGQGTRLTVV.